This T cell receptor beta chain was recorded in a study of T cells in Graves' hyperthyroidism and ophthalmopathy. The germline gives CDR1 MGHRA, CDR2 YSYEKL. This CDR3 comprises 16 residues. V lost 0 bases and J lost 3; bases outside the gene matches: 6. TCR beta CDR3 regions were amplified from RNA transcripts. First-round RT-PCR targeting the TCR CDR3 was performed with the HTBI primer set. MiXCR was run by TCRdb on the multiplex PCR reads, yielding one entry per CDR3 protein. The table has about 570,000 distinct CDR3 sequences, around 42% seen once. Lactation, pregnancy, other autoimmune disease or uncontrolled infection excluded patients. Clinical symptoms, serum thyroxine, TRAb, thyroid ultrasound and orbital computed tomography informed diagnoses. This clonotype was detected ten times or more.

The chain joins TRBV4-1 to TRBJ1-2, with 8 bases matching TRBD1. This sequence was found in an adult woman with Graves' disease, either hyperthyroidism or ophthalmopathy (not recorded which). Sequencing used peripheral blood or thyroid tissue (not recorded which). The DNA of the CDR3 is TGCGCCAGCAGCCAAGACTCCGGACAGGGCGACTATGGCTACACCTTC. It is translated as CASSQDSGQGDYGYTF.